These 8 T cell receptor beta chains share one sample of origin, sequenced in a study of radiotherapy plus CTLA-4 blockade in lung cancer. Clones were read by immunoSEQ multiplex PCR, and TCRdb kept only the in-frame ones, dropping some. The sample shows about 33,000 clones, more than 80% of them seen only once. Here the sequenced sample was peripheral blood, taken from a patient treated with radiotherapy plus ipilimumab. These TCRs come from a human donor with non-small cell lung cancer that progressed on radiotherapy plus ipilimumab.

The chain has TRBV7-3 and TRBJ2-1, with 9 bases matching TRBD2. The CDR3 spans 15 residues. Germline V gene data show CDR1 as SGHTA and CDR2 as FQGTGA. Trimming removed 2 bases from V and 6 bases from J; junction bases left unmatched: 5. As DNA, the CDR3 is TGTGCCAGCAGCTTAGAGGCGGGGGGGGCCAATGAGCAGTTCTTC. Its translation is CASSLEAGGANEQFF.

The V gene is TRBV5-5, the J gene TRBJ1-5; 7 nucleotides line up with TRBD1. V dropped 4 bases and J dropped 5; count of bases not matched to a gene: 9. Looked up from germline, CDR1 is SGHKS and CDR2 is YYEKEE (reference sequence). The length of the CDR3 is 15 residues. The CDR3 bases are TGTGCCAGCAGCCCTGGGGCAGGGGGTTATCAGCCCCAGCATTTT. This encodes CASSPGAGGYQPQHF.

The chain carries TRBV25-1 and TRBJ2-3; 9 bases match TRBD2. Germline loops: CDR1 MGHDK, CDR2 SYGVNS. The CDR3 sequence is 16 residues long. Trimming removed 4 bases from V and 0 bases from J; junction bases left unmatched: 5. The DNA of the CDR3 is TGTGCCAGCAGTGGGGTAGCGGGGGAGAGCACAGATACGCAGTATTTT. It is translated as CASSGVAGESTDTQYF. Filled out from reference TRBV25-1 and TRBJ2-3, the complete variable domain reads EADIYQTPRYLVIGTGKKITLECSQTMGHDKMYWYQQDPGMELHLIHYSYGVNSTEKGDLSSESTVSRIRTEHFPLTLESARPSHTSQYLCASSGVAGESTDTQYFGPGTRLTVL.

The chain joins TRBV5-1 to TRBJ1-1; tentative D call: TRBD1 (5 bases). The CDR3 loop spans 13 amino acids. Deletions cut 1 base from V and 11 bases from J, with 15 bases between. The germline gives CDR1 SGHRS, CDR2 YFSETQ. This CDR3 is CASSLSSGIGAFF. In DNA, the CDR3 is TGCGCCAGCAGCTTGTCCTCAGGGATCGGGGCTTTCTTT.

The CDR3 reads CASSMQGGLEQFF. CDR3 bases: TGTGCCAGTAGTATGCAGGGAGGGCTCGAGCAGTTCTTC. The chain is built from TRBV19 and TRBJ2-1, with 7 bases lining up with TRBD2. Germline V gives CDR1 LNHDA, CDR2 SQIVND (reference sequence). Trimming removed 3 bases from V and 10 bases from J; junction bases left unmatched: 6. This CDR3 contains 13 residues.

Judged by abundance, this clone is medium-sized (0.01 to 0.1%). The V gene is TRBV5-1, the J gene TRBJ2-1; 15 nucleotides align to TRBD2. The CDR3 is 19 residues long. With 3 bases clipped from V and 4 bases from J, the junction kept 11 bases outside the gene matches. Germline V gene sequence: CDR1 SGHRS, CDR2 YFSETQ. The CDR3 loop is CASSSGLAGGPTTYNEQFF. CDR3 bases: TGCGCCAGCAGCTCAGGACTAGCGGGGGGGCCTACTACTTACAATGAGCAGTTCTTC.

This chain joins TRBV7-3 and TRBJ2-1, with D possibly TRBD2 on 6 matching bases. CDR3 size: 14 residues. V lost 5 bases to trimming and J lost 4 bases, with 12 bases between them. Germline V gene sequence: CDR1 SGHTA, CDR2 FQGTGA. CDR3 in amino acids: CASSPNGGYNEQFF. The CDR3 DNA is TGTGCCAGCAGCCCGAACGGGGGTTACAATGAGCAGTTCTTC.

This sequence joins TRBV4-2 and TRBJ2-5; no firm D call. The CDR3 consists of 16 residues. Trimming removed 1 base at V and 1 base at J, with 13 bases between. Germline lookup yields CDR1 LGHNA and CDR2 YNFKEQ. The CDR3 region is CASSQGPSAAQETQYF. The DNA of the CDR3 is TGTGCCAGCAGCCAAGGCCCTTCTGCGGCCCAAGAGACCCAGTACTTC.